This note documents a single TCR beta chain sequence. The table lists this clonotype with many counts. Its antigen remains unidentified. Per-base qualities were not stored, and no clone one base away is much larger. The data belong to a study of T cells in Graves' hyperthyroidism and ophthalmopathy (dated by TCRdb to between 2017 and 2020). A note on the overall study: Peripheral blood samples were taken at initial diagnosis, before any treatment was given. A discovery cohort of approximately 100 patients, 43 with Graves' ophthalmopathy and 57 with stable Graves' hyperthyroidism, was used to find distinguishing TCR V-J signatures. TCR Vbeta CDR3 sequencing of 135 peripheral blood samples (roughly 43 ophthalmopathy, approximately 80 hyperthyroidism and around 17 progressor patients) is reported in the paper. After sampling, hyperthyroidism patients received methimazole starting at 30 mg daily, and ophthalmopathy patients received high-dose intravenous methylprednisolone. In addition, the study compared T-cell repertoires in thyroid tissue and in blood from a handful of Graves' hyperthyroidism patients. For training and testing, the 100 or so patients in the discovery cohort were randomly divided in a 7:3 ratio. Prospective prediction of ophthalmopathy was tested in an independent validation cohort of some 20 hyperthyroidism patients and 17 patients who later progressed to ophthalmopathy. Broad study findings and their caveats: In validation, the model predicted progression to ophthalmopathy with 65% to 71% sensitivity and less than 80% specificity, a median of around 6.6 months before onset. Sample size was not statistically predetermined, and investigators were not blinded to group allocation. Ophthalmopathy was separated from stable hyperthyroidism by a 13 V-J signature model, with 85% to 90% sensitivity and around 81% specificity obtained in cross-validation and 80%/75% obtained in testing. Most expanded thyroid clonotypes (frequency above 0.001) were also found in blood, which suggests that blood repertoires may mirror thyroid immune responses.

Measured from the cysteine to the phenylalanine, the CDR3 is 13 residues long. This entry keeps only the CDR3 DNA: 39 bases, framed from base 1. A distance of 10 bases separates the germline ends of V and J, which lose 2 bases and 5 bases respectively. The TCR beta CDR3 regions were amplified from the RNA transcripts. The first round of RT-PCR for the TCR CDR3 was performed with the HTBI primer set and the Qiagen OneStep RT-PCR kit. A second multiplex PCR round built the libraries, followed by size selection and purification. The libraries were sequenced on an Illumina HiSeq2000 using paired-end 100 bp reads. The published analysis was carried out like this. Raw data were processed with SOAPnuke, discarding reads with adapters, uncalled bases, mean Phred below 15, or no exact constant-primer or identifier match. COPE v1.2.5 was used to merge high-quality paired reads, and clonotypes were defined as unique nucleotide sequences. Clonotypes were aligned to IMGT TRBV, TRBD and TRBJ reference segments using MiTCR v1.1. The analysis included only V-J combinations with a frequency above 0.0001, which together covered 99.2% of the repertoires. The TCS score was defined as F50 (clonal expansion) divided by E x V (chaos), with BLOSUM62-based TCRdist calculated between CDR3 peptides within each V-J. Welch's t-statistics and random forest reduced 514 V-J features to fewer than 15, which were used in a naive Bayes classifier (R e1071). The Morisita-Horn index was used to measure how similar the thyroid and blood repertoires were. TCRdb reanalyzed the raw reads on its own, using fastp at Q25 for trimming and MiXCR for clone calling, and kept in-frame beta chains. CDR3 protein sequences are deduplicated, and each keeps its most common genes and DNA. The V and J calls, along with clone size, are taken from TCRdb and not from the paper's own processing. The sample yields more than 100,000 distinct CDR3 sequences; 45% to 50% were counted once. The ten largest clones represent about 28% of the sample.

A patient counted as having stable Graves' hyperthyroidism if no progression to ophthalmopathy occurred over 18 months of follow-up. The hyperthyroidism patients were between 18 and 65 years old and newly diagnosed, with a disease duration of less than 2 months. Any patient with an uncontrolled infection, another autoimmune disease, pregnancy or lactation was excluded. Diagnoses were established on the basis of clinical symptoms, serum thyroxine and TRAb, thyroid ultrasound, and orbital computed tomography. PBMCs were isolated from 10 ml of fresh peripheral blood by Ficoll-Paque density gradient centrifugation. Total RNA was extracted using Trizol reagent, and RNA quality was assessed on an Agilent 2100 Bioanalyzer.

Specimen: blood. The receptor was derived from a middle-aged man with Graves' hyperthyroidism. The receptor chain draws on TRBV12-3 or TRBV12-4 and TRBJ2-7; the D gene identity is not certain. The DNA sequence is given as TGTGCCAGCAGTTTAAGTCCCCGTAACGAGCAGTACTTC. Translated, it reads CASSLSPRNEQYF.